This T cell receptor (beta chain) appears in the sequencing data of a study of response to subunit inactivated influenza vaccine. TCRdb re-derived calls from the RT-PCR reads in MiXCR, one entry per CDR3 protein. Of under 750,000 distinct CDR3 sequences in the sample, over 9.5% were seen once. From germline, CDR1 is MDHEN and CDR2 SYDVKM. Unmatched junction bases numbered 15, after V lost 6 bases and J lost 5 bases. The CDR3 has 18 residues. Whole-study findings and limits: Every seasonal influenza vaccination brings in few new T cells, the authors suggested.

Only a few counts were recorded for this clonotype. The antigen is not known. The sample here was PBMCs from blood, taken on the day of vaccination. The receptor's source is a man between 45 and 60 years old who received an inactivated influenza vaccine. The gene calls are TRBV28 and TRBJ2-1; 11 positions match TRBD2. CDR3 region: CASSYRGLADPTHNEQFF. CDR3 in DNA: TGTGCCAGCAGCTATCGGGGACTAGCGGACCCGACGCACAATGAGCAGTTCTTC.